The entry below describes one TCR beta chain. This clone showed up just a few times. Which antigen it targets is not known. No base-level quality is on record; no much larger clone is a single base apart. The data derive from a study of memory CD4+ T cells and cytomegalovirus serostatus (dated by TCRdb to the late 2010s). With regard to the full study: The roughly 33 healthy Belgian adults in the cohort included 9 who were CMV seropositive and roughly 24 who were CMV seronegative. The study sequenced CD4+ memory TCRbeta repertoires of a Belgian cohort with known cytomegalovirus serostatus to replicate a published TCR-based CMV serostatus classifier.

A FACSAria II was used to sort memory CD4+ T cells, defined as single viable CD3+CD4+CD8-CD45RO+ cells. CMV serostatus was assessed using a Roche Elecsys assay, by which serum IgG against CMV pp150, pp28, p38 and p52 was detected. After thawing, total CD4+ T cells were enriched by positive selection with CD4 magnetic microbeads. The samples came from a different study that was designed specifically to examine the CD4+ T cell memory repertoire. Following standard operating procedures, peripheral blood mononuclear cells were isolated and cryopreserved, while serum was kept at -80 degrees C. Staining used CD3-PerCP (BW264/56), CD4-APC (RPA-T4), CD45RO-PE (UCHT1) and CD8-Pacific Orange (3B5) antibodies, with Sytox blue excluding non-viable cells. Genomic DNA was extracted from sorted cells with the Quick-DNA Microprep Kit. TCRbeta DNA was amplified with the immunoSEQ hsTCRbeta kit following the manufacturer's protocol. An Illumina MiSeq instrument was used to sequence the TCRbeta libraries. The paper's data handling went like this. Following removal of out-of-frame sequences, roughly 2 million distinct TCRbeta sequences were retained, with an average of approximately 64,000 per individual. Each individual was scored by the count of about 150 previously reported CMV-associated TCRbeta sequences and the total productive distinct TCRbeta count. A beta-binomial model was reimplemented in Python, and random forests from scikit-learn, run with default parameters, were trained on data from the US cohort. Classifier performance on the Belgian cohort was summarized as median AUC with percentile confidence intervals calculated over 10,000 bootstrap iterations. This immuneACCESS table, as held by TCRdb, lists in-frame sequences with V and J called but not all clones. Of the missing ones, under half trace to an unresolved V gene in checked studies; the others have no known cause. For V, J and clone size, that table is used; D and trimming come from the DNA. A total of roughly 45,000 clones appear in this sample, 65% to 80% of them only once. Together, the top ten hold 0.55% of the sample.

Study-wide findings and limitations: The results were read as suggesting that the CMV-associated TCR signature is, for the most part, present in the CD4+ memory repertoire. Among the 160 or so previously reported CMV-associated TCRbeta sequences, some 62 showed up in the CD4+ memory repertoires, with each one found in between one and five individuals. Only CD4+CD45RO+ memory cells were sequenced, in contrast to the original study, which included naive and memory CD4+ and CD8+ populations. The original-framework classifier achieved a median bootstrapped AUC of roughly 0.95 with a 95% CI of 0.76-1.00 on the Belgian cohort. For CMV serostatus prediction, a median bootstrapped AUC of 0.95 was reached with the original framework, and a median bootstrapped AUC of around 0.89 was reached with a US-trained random forest.

The CDR3 numbers 12 residues from cysteine through phenylalanine. Only the CDR3 part of the read is kept: 36 bases, read in frame from the first base. Sequences GTSNPN (CDR1) and SVGIG (CDR2) are obtained from the germline V gene (reference sequence). The V and J ends are trimmed by 3 bases and 3 bases, leaving 9 bases between them. The receptor comes from an adult in good health and CMV-seronegative. Here the chain combines TRBV30 and TRBJ2-7, with TRBD1 perhaps the D gene, on 6 matching bases. The sample was memory CD4+ T cells from blood. The DNA sequence follows: TGTGCCTGGAGCCAAGGGGGCTACGAGCAGTACTTC. Translated, it gives CAWSQGGYEQYF.